This TCR beta chain came from a study of graft-versus-host responses after intestinal transplantation. The wider study: Recipients uniformly received anti-thymocyte globulin induction, followed by tacrolimus and steroids for roughly three years. Study conclusions and caveats: In recipient marrow, GvH clones were found, and some appeared first in ileum or blood. Graft-versus-host to host-versus-graft clonal ratios in allografts were high in patients with graft-donor T cell macrochimerism. Early HvG declines after transplant were associated with peak circulating GvH clone levels.

Details on this clone: The antigen remains unidentified.

The table came from immunoSEQ multiplex PCR; TCRdb's copy has only in-frame clones and leaves some out. This table has about 99,000 clones, over 85% appearing once. Between the trimmed V and J ends, which lost 1 base and 6 bases, there was a span of 12 bases. CDR3 length equals 14 residues. The germline V gene encodes CDR1 SGHRS and CDR2 YFSETQ. The sample here was unstimulated CD8+ T cells sorted from spleen or lymph node cells, taken before intestinal transplant. The chain couples TRBV5-1 to TRBJ2-3; D possibly uses TRBD1 or TRBD2 (6 bases each). This TCR came from a human donor who received an intestinal transplant. CDR3: CASSLLGGRDTQYF. CDR3 nucleotide sequence: TGCGCCAGCAGCTTGCTTGGGGGGCGGGATACGCAGTATTTT.